Following are 2 T cell receptor beta chains from one sample sequenced in a study of blood T cell repertoires in COVID-19. Repertoires were generated with immunoSEQ multiplex PCR, while TCRdb's copy carries only in-frame clones and drops some. This sample has approximately 360,000 clones, with around nine tenths found just once. The sample comprised PBMCs or T cells enriched from blood (not recorded which). The receptors were gathered from a woman aged 30 to 39 with acute COVID-19.

The rearrangement uses TRBV4-1 and TRBJ1-6, with D possibly being TRBD1 (6 bases). Trimming took off 4 bases at V and 7 bases at J, with 20 bases between the two ends. CDR3 size: 17 residues. Germline CDR1 and CDR2: MGHRA and YSYEKL. In nucleotides, the CDR3 is TGCGCCAGCAGCCCGAGTGGGGGGGCTGATGGAAATTCACCCCTCCACTTT. Amino acids: CASSPSGGADGNSPLHF.

The rearrangement links TRBV7-6 to TRBJ2-1; 9 bases are shared with TRBD2. This CDR3 is 15 amino acids long. Trimming removed 6 bases from V and 3 bases from J; junction bases left unmatched: 6. CDR1 and CDR2 from the germline V gene are SGHVS and FNYEAQ. CDR3 nucleotide sequence: TGTGCCAGCAGTTCGAGCGGGGGGAGCTACAATGAGCAGTTCTTC. This encodes CASSSSGGSYNEQFF.